This entry concerns a single T cell receptor beta chain. What it binds is not known. The CDR3 runs 16 residues. Germline assignment: CDR1 SGDLS and CDR2 YYNGEE. V lost 0 bases to trimming and J lost 5 bases, with 17 bases between them. Repertoires were generated with immunoSEQ multiplex PCR, while TCRdb's copy carries only in-frame clones and drops some. The data show about 69,000 clones, about 94% seen once. The sample originates from a study of cytomegalovirus exposure and HLA in healthy donors. Points from the study as a whole: There were a few CMV-associated chains whose specificity for CMV antigens was confirmed in vitro.

Sequenced material: PBMCs. The chain uses TRBV9 and TRBJ2-5, with D possibly TRBD2 on 7 matching bases. This receptor was taken from a young woman in good health and CMV-seronegative. The CDR3 is CASSVVGGPGWETQYF. The CDR3 nucleotides are TGTGCCAGCAGCGTAGTGGGGGGGCCGGGATGGGAGACCCAGTACTTC.